The 10 T cell receptor beta chains below all came from one sample that was sequenced in a study of cytomegalovirus exposure and HLA in healthy donors. Using immunoSEQ multiplex PCR, the repertoire was profiled, and TCRdb retains in-frame clones only, with some absent. The table includes over 150,000 clones, roughly nine tenths detected once. The sequencing sample was made of PBMCs. These receptors were taken from a woman aged 25-40 years in good health and CMV-seronegative.

V and J are TRBV29-1 and TRBJ2-3; unclear D gene. V was clipped by 7 bases and J by 6 bases, with 8 bases between them. CDR1 is SQVTM and CDR2 is ANQGSEA in the germline V gene. The CDR3 covers 10 residues. The CDR3, as DNA: TGCAGCGCCTTGTGGGATACGCAGTATTTT. Translation gives CSALWDTQYF.

J is TRBJ1-1 and V is TRBV10-3, with 8 bases lining up with TRBD1. The CDR3 runs to 13 residues. V shed 6 bases, J shed 4 bases, and the junction held 4 bases outside the gene matches. The germline CDR1 and CDR2 sequences are ENHRY and SYGVKD. CDR3 sequence: CAIRDREGTEAFF. The CDR3 DNA sequence: TGTGCCATCAGGGACAGGGAGGGCACTGAAGCTTTCTTT.

The chain joins TRBV5-7 to TRBJ2-3, with D unresolved. TRBV5-7 is treated as an ORF (open reading frame) with a function not yet certain. The length of the CDR3 is 15 residues. Trimming pared 2 bases from V and 1 base from J, leaving 11 bases between. The chain's CDR3 is CASSFSRNCTDTQYF. The CDR3 region has the DNA TGTGCCAGCAGCTTTTCACGGAATTGCACAGATACGCAGTATTTT.

This clone was seen a single time. The chain combines TRBV15 with TRBJ2-5; no firm D call. The CDR3 runs to 12 residues. Germline CDR1 and CDR2: LNHNV and YYDKDF (reference sequence). The V end lost 3 bases, the J end lost 2 bases, and 4 bases lay between the germline ends. The CDR3 is CATSSLQETQYF. DNA of the CDR3: TGTGCCACCAGCAGCCTACAAGAGACCCAGTACTTC.

The J gene is TRBJ2-3, the V gene TRBV9; no clear D gene. CDR3 size: 15 residues. V was shortened by 0 bases and J by 0 bases, with 8 bases between the two germline ends. Germline V gene sequence: CDR1 SGDLS, CDR2 YYNGEE. CDR3 nucleotide sequence: TGTGCCAGCAGCGTAGTTACAGCTAGCACAGATACGCAGTATTTT. It is translated as CASSVVTASTDTQYF.

This chain links TRBV18 with TRBJ2-1; 7 nucleotides line up with TRBD2. Per the germline V gene, CDR1 is KGHSH and CDR2 is LQKENI. J was trimmed by 7 bases and V by 4 bases; bases with no gene match: 10. This CDR3 is built from 15 residues. Here the CDR3 reads CASSQAAGVRNEQFF. CDR3 DNA: TGTGCCAGCTCACAGGCCGCGGGAGTTCGGAATGAGCAGTTCTTC. Complete variable domain (other parts from reference TRBV18 and TRBJ2-1): NAGVMQNPRHLVRRRGQEARLRCSPMKGHSHVYWYRQLPEEGLKFMVYLQKENIIDESGMPKERFSAEFPKEGPSILRIQQVVRGDSAAYFCASSQAAGVRNEQFFGPGTRLTVL.

The rearrangement links TRBV10-3 to TRBJ2-3; D perhaps matches TRBD2 (6 bases). The V end was cut by 6 bases, the J end by 1 base, with 14 bases between. The CDR3 has 15 residues. Per the germline V gene, CDR1 is ENHRY and CDR2 is SYGVKD. The CDR3 DNA is TGTGCCATCAGCCCCGGGAGAGGGGGCACAGATACGCAGTATTTT. Translating it yields CAISPGRGGTDTQYF.

The chain joins TRBV6-5 to TRBJ1-2, with a weak D call TRBD1 (5 bases). Trimming shortened V by 1 base and J by 6 bases, and 15 bases separated the two germline ends. Germline-derived CDR1 and CDR2 are MNHEY and SVGAGI. The CDR3 totals 15 residues. The CDR3 loop reads CASSYFPQGVDGYTF. CDR3 bases: TGTGCCAGCAGTTACTTCCCCCAAGGGGTGGATGGCTACACCTTC.

The rearrangement links TRBV29-1 to TRBJ2-3; a weak D match, TRBD1 (6 bases). The V gene's germline CDR1 is SQVTM and CDR2 ANQGSEA. The CDR3 is 17 residues long. V lost 4 bases to trimming and J lost 2 bases, with 22 bases between them. CDR3 coding DNA: TGCAGCGTTGGGGGGCACCGCCAGGACTCTAACACAGATACGCAGTATTTT. Amino acids: CSVGGHRQDSNTDTQYF.

This clone was counted a single time. The V and J genes are TRBV19 and TRBJ1-2; tentative D call: TRBD1 (6 bases). The CDR3 extends over 14 amino acids. Germline CDR1 and CDR2: LNHDA and SQIVND (reference sequence). Trimming cost V 9 bases and J 1 base, with 15 bases left between them. The CDR3 sequence: CASTGLPFNYGYTF. CDR3 coding DNA: TGTGCCAGCACAGGGTTACCTTTTAACTATGGCTACACCTTC. Looking up the rest from reference TRBV19 and TRBJ1-2 gives the full variable domain: DGGITQSPKYLFRKEGQNVTLSCEQNLNHDAMYWYRQDPGQGLRLIYYSQIVNDFQKGDIAEGYSVSREKKESFPLTVTSAQKNPTAFYLCASTGLPFNYGYTFGSGTRLTVV.